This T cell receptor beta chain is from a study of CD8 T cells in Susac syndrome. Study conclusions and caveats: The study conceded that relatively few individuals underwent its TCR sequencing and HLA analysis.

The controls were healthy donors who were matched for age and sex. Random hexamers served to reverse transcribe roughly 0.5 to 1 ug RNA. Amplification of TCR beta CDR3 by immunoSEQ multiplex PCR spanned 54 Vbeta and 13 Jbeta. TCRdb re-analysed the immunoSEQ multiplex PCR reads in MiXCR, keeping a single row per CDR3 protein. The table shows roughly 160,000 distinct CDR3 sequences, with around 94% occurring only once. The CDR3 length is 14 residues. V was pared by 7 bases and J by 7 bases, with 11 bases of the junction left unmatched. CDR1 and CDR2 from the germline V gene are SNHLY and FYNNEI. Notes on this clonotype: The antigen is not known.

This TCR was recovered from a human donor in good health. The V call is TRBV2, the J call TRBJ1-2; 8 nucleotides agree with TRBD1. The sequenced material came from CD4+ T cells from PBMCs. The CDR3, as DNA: TGTGCCAGCAAGGAGCAGGGGGCTGAATTTGGCTACACCTTC. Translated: CASKEQGAEFGYTF.